Sequencing of this T cell receptor (beta chain) was carried out in a study of Graves' ophthalmopathy and Graves' hyperthyroidism. CDR3 size: 17 residues. Per germline, CDR1 SGHAT and CDR2 FQNNGV. The V end was cut by 5 bases, the J end by 1 base, with 17 bases between. Patients were left out if they had other autoimmune diseases, uncontrolled infections, pregnancy or lactation. At least ten counts were recorded for this clonotype. Antigen unknown. Whole-study results and caveats: Sensitivity reached 85% to 90% and specificity about 80% for a 13-signature model separating ophthalmopathy from stable hyperthyroidism.

Amplification of the TCR beta CDR3 regions used RNA transcripts (as template). RT-PCR with HTBI primers came first, then second-round multiplex PCR. TCRdb re-called the multiplex PCR reads through MiXCR, storing one row per CDR3 protein. The repertoire includes more than 300,000 distinct CDR3 sequences, just over 15% of them detected once, and 5.5% to 8% sits in the top ten. The receptor comes from a woman under 30 with stable Graves' hyperthyroidism. V is TRBV11-2 and J is TRBJ2-2, with D uncertain. Sequenced material: peripheral blood. The CDR3 is CASSPWPVSLNTGELFF. As DNA, the CDR3 is TGTGCCAGCAGCCCCTGGCCGGTATCCTTGAACACCGGGGAGCTGTTTTTT.